This is a list of T cell receptor beta chains from one sample in a study of identical twins. MiXCR was run by TCRdb on the 5' RACE reads, yielding one entry per CDR3 protein. Here the sample spans just under 550,000 distinct CDR3 sequences, about 15% being singletons. The same data also went into a second study, on yellow fever vaccine responses in identical twins.

The sequenced material came from CD4+ T cells sorted from blood. Receptors were obtained from a woman aged 18-30 years in good health. Both conserved end residues are part of each CDR3.

V gene: TRBV3-1
J gene: TRBJ1-5
CDR3 protein: CASSPQTGSGQPQHF

V gene: TRBV7-9
J gene: TRBJ2-7
CDR3 protein: CASNRGQSTYEQYF

V gene: TRBV3-1
J gene: TRBJ2-4
CDR3 protein: CASSQDHGDIQYF

V gene: TRBV7-9
J gene: TRBJ2-5
CDR3 protein: CASSSQTVGETQYF

V gene: TRBV20-1
J gene: TRBJ2-3
CDR3 protein: CSASPSGGVLSAQYF

V gene: TRBV2
J gene: TRBJ2-7
CDR3 protein: CASRDDSGLAGGQYEQYF

V gene: TRBV7-3
J gene: TRBJ2-1
CDR3 protein: CASSRTSGREYNEQFF

V gene: TRBV5-1
J gene: TRBJ2-3
CDR3 protein: CASRIHVTGGTDTQYF

V gene: TRBV6-1
J gene: TRBJ2-3
CDR3 protein: CASRTLAGQTSTDTQYF

V gene: TRBV27
J gene: TRBJ1-4
CDR3 protein: CASSLGVSRPDANEKLFF

V gene: TRBV5-1
J gene: TRBJ1-5
CDR3 protein: CASSLGADQPQHF

V gene: TRBV12-3/TRBV12-4
J gene: TRBJ1-1
CDR3 protein: CASRLGTHTEAFF

V gene: TRBV12-3/TRBV12-4
J gene: TRBJ2-1
CDR3 protein: CASSLSGRTYNEQFF

V gene: TRBV2
J gene: TRBJ2-3
CDR3 protein: CASTRPTDTQYF

V gene: TRBV4-2
J gene: TRBJ2-1
CDR3 protein: CASSQDRGGMYSYNEQFF

V gene: TRBV27
J gene: TRBJ2-2
CDR3 protein: CASSFLPSGRGTGELFF

V gene: TRBV5-1
J gene: TRBJ2-1
CDR3 protein: CASSQYRAGGPNEQFF

V gene: TRBV20-1
J gene: TRBJ2-5
CDR3 protein: CSARREGETQYF

V gene: TRBV3-1
J gene: TRBJ2-1
CDR3 protein: CASSSLAGVDNEQFF

V gene: TRBV2
J gene: TRBJ2-3
CDR3 protein: CASSERGLRTDTQYF

V gene: TRBV10-3
J gene: TRBJ2-1
CDR3 protein: CATKAGTPLSEQFF

V gene: TRBV29-1
J gene: TRBJ2-7
CDR3 protein: CSVELAGGGEQYF

V gene: TRBV12-3/TRBV12-4
J gene: TRBJ1-5
CDR3 protein: CASRSLGGLGQPQHF

V gene: TRBV29-1
J gene: TRBJ1-1
CDR3 protein: CSVDSGTGRFTEAFF

V gene: TRBV5-1
J gene: TRBJ2-2
CDR3 protein: CASSLGGTVMTGELFF

V gene: TRBV6-1
J gene: TRBJ2-4
CDR3 protein: CASSATGGPPKNIQYF

V gene: TRBV11-2
J gene: TRBJ2-7
CDR3 protein: CASSLRGKTSASSYEQYF

V gene: TRBV29-1
J gene: TRBJ1-2
CDR3 protein: CSVLGDRVVGYTF

V gene: TRBV24-1
J gene: TRBJ1-2
CDR3 protein: CATSRDGGYTF

V gene: TRBV29-1
J gene: TRBJ2-3
CDR3 protein: CSVGDGQPSTDTQYF

V gene: TRBV12-3/TRBV12-4
J gene: TRBJ1-3
CDR3 protein: CASGSTASGNTIYF

V gene: TRBV10-3
J gene: TRBJ2-1
CDR3 protein: CASGGGNEQFF

V gene: TRBV20-1
J gene: TRBJ2-2
CDR3 protein: CSARRAGELFF

V gene: TRBV7-9
J gene: TRBJ1-1
CDR3 protein: CASSLGDSQAFF